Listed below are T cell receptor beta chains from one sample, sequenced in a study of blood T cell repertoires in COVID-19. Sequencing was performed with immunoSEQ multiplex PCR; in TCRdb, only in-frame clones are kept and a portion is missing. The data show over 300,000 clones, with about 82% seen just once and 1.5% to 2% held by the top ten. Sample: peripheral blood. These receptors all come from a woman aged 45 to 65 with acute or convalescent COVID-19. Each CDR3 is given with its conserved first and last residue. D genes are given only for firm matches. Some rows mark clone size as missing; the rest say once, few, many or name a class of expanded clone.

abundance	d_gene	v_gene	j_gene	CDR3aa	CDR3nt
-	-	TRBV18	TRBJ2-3	CASSPGHSTDTQYF	TGTGCCAGCTCACCAGGACACAGCACAGATACGCAGTATTTT
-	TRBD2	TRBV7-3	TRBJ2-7	CASSRGGTNEQYF	TGTGCCAGCAGCAGGGGCGGGACTAACGAGCAGTACTTC
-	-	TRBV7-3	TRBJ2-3	CASSLSGLTPGVGTDTQYF	TGTGCCAGCAGCTTAAGCGGATTGACCCCCGGTGTGGGCACAGATACGCAGTATTTT
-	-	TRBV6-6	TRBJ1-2	CASSSADKVDYGYTF	TGTGCCAGCAGTTCCGCCGACAAAGTTGACTATGGCTACACCTTC
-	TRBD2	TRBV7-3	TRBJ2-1	CASSSPNGTSGSSSYNEQFF	TGTGCCAGCAGCTCCCCAAATGGGACTAGCGGGTCCAGCTCCTACAATGAGCAGTTCTTC
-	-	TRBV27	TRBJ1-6	CASREGNSPLHF	TGTGCCAGCAGAGAGGGTAATTCACCCCTCCACTTT
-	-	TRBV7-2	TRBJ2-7	CASSSGNTYYEQYF	TGTGCCAGCAGCTCGGGAAACACGTACTACGAGCAGTACTTC
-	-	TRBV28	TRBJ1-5	CASSSLDRLNQPQHF	TGTGCCAGCAGTTCGCTTGACAGGCTCAATCAGCCCCAGCATTTT
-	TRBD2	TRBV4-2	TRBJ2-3	CASSLGATGLAGVNGADTQYF	TGTGCCAGCAGCCTTGGGGCAACGGGACTAGCGGGAGTAAACGGGGCAGATACGCAGTATTTT
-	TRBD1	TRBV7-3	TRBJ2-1	CASSLGAVGGAYNEQFF	TGTGCCAGCAGCTTGGGGGCTGTAGGGGGCGCTTACAATGAGCAGTTCTTC
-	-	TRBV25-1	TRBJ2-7	CASSDPAAGKYEQYF	TGTGCCAGCAGTGACCCCGCAGCAGGGAAATACGAGCAGTACTTC
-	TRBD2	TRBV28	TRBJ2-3	CASRGGVTSTDTQYF	TGTGCCAGCAGGGGAGGGGTAACTAGCACAGATACGCAGTATTTT
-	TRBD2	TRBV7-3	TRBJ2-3	CASSLLAGDTDTQYF	TGTGCCAGCAGCCTCCTAGCGGGGGACACAGATACGCAGTATTTT
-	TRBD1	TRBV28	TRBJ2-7	CASRGQGSSYEQYF	TGTGCCAGCAGGGGACAGGGAAGCTCCTACGAGCAGTACTTC
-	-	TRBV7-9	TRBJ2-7	CASSLAFTSSDYEQYF	TGTGCCAGCAGCTTAGCGTTTACTAGCAGTGACTACGAGCAGTACTTC
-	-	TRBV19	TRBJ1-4	CASSISVNEKLFF	TGTGCCAGTAGTATCTCCGTTAATGAAAAACTGTTTTTT
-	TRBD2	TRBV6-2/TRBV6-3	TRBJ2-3	CASSYDLLAATDTQYF	TGTGCCAGCAGTTACGATTTGCTAGCGGCCACAGATACGCAGTATTTT
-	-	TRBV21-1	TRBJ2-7	CASSKKGQGLWEQYF	TGTGCCAGCAGCAAAAAGGGACAGGGGCTGTGGGAGCAGTACTTC
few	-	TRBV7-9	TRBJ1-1	CASSRRNTEAFF	TGTGCCAGCAGCCGCAGGAACACTGAAGCTTTCTTT
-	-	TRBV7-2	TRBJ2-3	CASSSDPWTAGADTQYF	TGTGCCAGCAGCTCCGATCCCTGGACTGCTGGTGCAGATACGCAGTATTTT
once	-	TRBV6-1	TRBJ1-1	CASSEPRSSAFF	TGTGCCAGCAGTGAACCACGGTCGTCAGCTTTCTTT
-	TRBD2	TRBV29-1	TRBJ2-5	CSVGQNPSTSWEETQYF	TGCAGCGTTGGACAGAACCCTTCGACTAGCTGGGAAGAGACCCAGTACTTC
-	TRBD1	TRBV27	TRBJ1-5	CASRKDRNQPQHF	TGTGCCAGCAGGAAGGACAGGAATCAGCCCCAGCATTTT
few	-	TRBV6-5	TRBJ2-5	CASRIWDFQETQYF	TGTGCCAGCAGAATATGGGACTTCCAAGAGACCCAGTACTTC
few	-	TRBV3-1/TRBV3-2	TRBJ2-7	CASSRTSYEQYF	TGTGCCAGCAGCCGAACTAGTTACGAGCAGTACTTC
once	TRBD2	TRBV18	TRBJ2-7	CASSPRTSGPSYEQYF	TGTGCCAGCTCACCGAGGACTAGCGGGCCTTCCTACGAGCAGTACTTC
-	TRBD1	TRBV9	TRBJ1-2	CASSDGDRNYGYTF	TGTGCCAGCAGCGACGGGGACAGAAACTATGGCTACACCTTC
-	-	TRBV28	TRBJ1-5	CASWTVNQPQHF	TGTGCCAGCTGGACAGTTAATCAGCCCCAGCATTTT
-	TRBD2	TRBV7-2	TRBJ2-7	CASSLTPGTSGSPYEQYF	TGTGCCAGCAGCTTAACCCCCGGGACTAGCGGGAGTCCCTACGAGCAGTACTTC
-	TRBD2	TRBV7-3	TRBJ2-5	CASSLYGTSEQETQYF	TGTGCCAGCAGCTTATACGGGACTAGCGAACAAGAGACCCAGTACTTC
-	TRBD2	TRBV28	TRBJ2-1	CASSGPGTSGYNEQFF	TGTGCCAGCAGTGGGCCCGGGACTAGCGGATACAATGAGCAGTTCTTC
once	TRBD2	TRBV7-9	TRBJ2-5	CASSSGTSLGAIETQYF	TGTGCCAGCAGCTCCGGGACTAGCTTGGGTGCCATAGAGACCCAGTACTTC
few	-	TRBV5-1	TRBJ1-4	CASSLSVEREIEKLFF	TGCGCCAGCAGCTTGAGTGTGGAAAGGGAGATTGAAAAACTGTTTTTT
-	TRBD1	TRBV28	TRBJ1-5	CASGNMDRGSQPQHF	TGTGCCAGCGGTAACATGGACAGGGGCAGTCAGCCCCAGCATTTT
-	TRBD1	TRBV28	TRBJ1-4	CASSLGQGADEKLFF	TGTGCCAGCAGTTTGGGACAGGGGGCAGATGAAAAACTGTTTTTT
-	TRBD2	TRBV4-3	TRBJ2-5	CASSLSGMGQETQYF	TGCGCCAGCAGCCTCAGCGGGATGGGCCAAGAGACCCAGTACTTC
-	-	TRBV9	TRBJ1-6	CASSVGDSYNSPLHF	TGTGCCAGCAGCGTAGGGGACTCGTATAATTCACCCCTCCACTTT
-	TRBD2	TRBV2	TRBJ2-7	CASREDSYEQYF	TGTGCCAGTCGGGAGGACTCCTACGAGCAGTACTTC
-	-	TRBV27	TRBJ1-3	CASKVELSGNTIYF	TGTGCCAGCAAAGTAGAACTCTCTGGAAACACCATATATTTT